This T cell receptor (beta chain) was observed in a study of T cells in Graves' hyperthyroidism and ophthalmopathy. In the study overall: Blood from the periphery was taken at initial diagnosis, before any treatment. Notes on the study in general: In blood, most of the thyroid clonotypes expanded above 0.001 were also present. The model's output predicted ophthalmopathy at a median of 6.5 months prior to onset.

At least ten counts were recorded for this clonotype. No antigen is known for it. Fresh peripheral blood, approximately 10 ml, was the source of the PBMCs. Amplified TCR beta CDR3 regions derived from RNA transcripts. The TCR CDR3 was amplified in a first-round RT-PCR using the HTBI primer set. TCRdb ran MiXCR on the multiplex PCR reads and lists one entry per CDR3 protein. This sample has approximately 600,000 distinct CDR3 sequences, with approximately 15% found just once. Germline values: CDR1 SGHAT, CDR2 FQNNGV. V was shortened by 0 bases and J by 3 bases, with 5 bases between the two germline ends. The CDR3 contains 13 residues.

The TCR originated in a woman under 40 with Graves' hyperthyroidism that later progressed to Graves' ophthalmopathy. The specimen sequenced was blood. This chain joins TRBV11-2 and TRBJ2-5; D uncertain. For the CDR3, the DNA is TGTGCCAGCAGCTTAGAGGTCAAAGAGACCCAGTACTTC. Residues: CASSLEVKETQYF.